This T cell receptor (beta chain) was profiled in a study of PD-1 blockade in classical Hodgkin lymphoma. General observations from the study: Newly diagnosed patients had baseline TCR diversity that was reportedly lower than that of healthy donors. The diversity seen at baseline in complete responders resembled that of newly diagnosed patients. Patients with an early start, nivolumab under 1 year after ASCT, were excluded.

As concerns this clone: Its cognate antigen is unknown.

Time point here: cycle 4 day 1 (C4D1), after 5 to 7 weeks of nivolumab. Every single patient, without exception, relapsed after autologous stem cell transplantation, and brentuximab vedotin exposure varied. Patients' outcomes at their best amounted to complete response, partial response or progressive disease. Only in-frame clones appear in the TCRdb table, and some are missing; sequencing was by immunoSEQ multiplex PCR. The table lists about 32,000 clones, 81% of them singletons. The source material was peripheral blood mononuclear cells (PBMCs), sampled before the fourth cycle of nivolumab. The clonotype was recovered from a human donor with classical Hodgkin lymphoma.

The CDR3 region has the DNA TGTGCCATCAGTGAATTAGCAGTGAACAATCAGCCCCAGCATTTT. This translates into CAISELAVNNQPQHF. The rearrangement joins TRBV10-3 to TRBJ1-5; D not resolved. The CDR3 totals 15 residues. The ends were cut back, 3 bases at V and 3 bases at J, with 12 bases in the middle. CDR1 is ENHRY and CDR2 is SYGVKD in the germline V gene.